These 8 T cell receptor delta chains were all obtained from the same sample, sequenced in a study of gamma-delta T cells after stem cell transplantation. TCRdb reanalyzed the RT-PCR reads using CATT. The sample lists roughly 2,400 delta-chain clones, approximately 19% seen once, with under 30% in the top ten. Sequencing was carried out using gamma-delta T cells. The receptor set was obtained from a human donor. It is not recorded whose cells these are; they may come from a transplant donor.

The rearrangement uses TRDV1 and TRDJ1; possibly TRDD2 or TRDD3 for D (7 bases each). The germline V gene has CDR1 TSWWSYY and CDR2 QGS. Trimming took off 0 bases at V and 0 bases at J, with 44 bases between the two ends. This CDR3 is 27 amino acids long. The CDR3 nucleotides are TGTGCTCTTGGGGAACTAGAGTCCCCGTCCTTCCTCTCCTGGGGATATCATTGGGGCCTGTACACCGATAAACTCATCTTT. Encoded protein: CALGELESPSFLSWGYHWGLYTDKLIF.

This clone was observed a handful of times. One end of the junction is discordant with germline, which a read error may explain. This chain joins TRDV2 and TRDJ3; 12 bases line up with TRDD3. Germline CDR1 is GEAIGNYY and CDR2 is EKD. This CDR3 is built from 22 residues. CDR3 loop: CACPPLLGDTPPAPWDARQMFF. For the CDR3, the DNA is TGTGCCTGCCCCCCCTTACTGGGGGATACCCCGCCGGCTCCCTGGGACGCCCGACAGATGTTTTTC.

By sample fraction, this clone is large (0.1 to 1%). This sequence joins TRDV2 and TRDJ3, with D hard to call. Germline loops: CDR1 GEAIGNYY, CDR2 EKD. The CDR3 totals 17 residues. With 3 bases removed from V and 2 bases from J, the gap between germline ends came to 13 bases. CDR3 region: CACDPSRPPWDTRQMFF. The CDR3 region has the DNA TGTGCCTGTGACCCCTCGAGGCCTCCCTGGGACACCCGACAGATGTTTTTC.

A note on this clone: A far larger clone is off by one base, so a read error is likely. The gene calls are TRDV2 and TRDJ1; no clear D. Trimming removed 1 base from V and 3 bases from J, with 14 bases in between. CDR3 length: 15 residues. Germline CDR1 is GEAIGNYY and CDR2 is EKD. The CDR3 loop is CACDTVNQLADKLIF. In nucleotides, the CDR3 is TGTGCCTGTGACACAGTGAACCAACTTGCCGATAAACTCATCTTT.

The rearrangement uses TRDV2 and TRDJ1, with a tentative D call TRDD3 (6 bases). Trimming pared 3 bases from V and 0 bases from J, leaving 19 bases between. The length of the CDR3 is 17 residues. CDR1 is GEAIGNYY and CDR2 is EKD in the germline V gene. CDR3 loop: CACDAVGGPLYTDKLIF. DNA for the CDR3: TGTGCCTGTGACGCCGTGGGGGGACCATTGTACACCGATAAACTCATCTTT.

This clone was picked up a small number of times. V and J are TRDV2 and TRDJ1; 12 bases agree with TRDD3. V gave up 3 bases and J gave up 0 bases; unmatched junction bases: 13. This CDR3 is 19 amino acids long. Germline assignment: CDR1 GEAIGNYY and CDR2 EKD. The CDR3 DNA reads as TGTGCCTGTGACCCCGTACTGGGGGATACAAGATCTTACACCGATAAACTCATCTTT. It is translated as CACDPVLGDTRSYTDKLIF.

Only a few counts were recorded for this clone. Only one base separates this from a far larger clonotype, so it likely reflects a read error. The chain couples TRDV1 to TRDJ1, with 11 bases fitting TRDD3. The germline CDR1 and CDR2 sequences are TSWWSYY and QGS. The V gene end was trimmed by 2 bases and the J gene end by 4 bases; junction bases not matched to a gene: 9. This CDR3 has 17 amino acids. In DNA form, the CDR3 reads TGTGCTCTTGGGGAAGTCCGTTACTGGGGGATATACGATAAACTCATCTTT. This gives the protein CALGEVRYWGIYDKLIF.

The rearrangement links TRDV1 to TRDJ1, with TRDD3 matching 9 bases. CDR1 and CDR2 (germline): TSWWSYY, QGS. This CDR3 has 28 residues. The ends lost 2 bases at V and 0 bases at J; junction bases unmatched: 40. Here the CDR3 reads CALGESRPHSLLGFLEAPGGSYTDKLIF. In DNA, the CDR3 is TGTGCTCTTGGGGAATCTAGACCCCATTCACTCTTGGGGTTCCTAGAAGCCCCTGGGGGATCTTACACCGATAAACTCATCTTT.